The subject of this entry is one T cell receptor (beta chain). This entry belongs to a study of T cell changes during pregnancy in multiple sclerosis. The CDR3 extends over 14 amino acids. V was cut by 5 bases and J by 2 bases, with 11 bases left in between. CDR1 MNHEY and CDR2 SVGAGI come from the germline V gene. Clones were sequenced by immunoSEQ multiplex PCR, and TCRdb holds only the in-frame ones, with some missing. The sample gives about 68,000 clones, 75% to 95% of which show up once; roughly 2% is in the top ten. This clonotype was sampled from a female donor with multiple sclerosis, enrolled in a pregnancy study. The sample was peripheral blood, taken in the first trimester of pregnancy. The rearrangement links TRBV6-5 to TRBJ2-3; possibly TRBD2 for D (6 bases). DNA of the CDR3: TGTGCCAGCAGTGGGGGAGGAGACACAGATACGCAGTATTTT. Encoded protein: CASSGGGDTDTQYF.